This record covers a single T cell receptor beta chain. Its antigen is still unknown. All patients relapsed after autologous stem cell transplantation, and brentuximab vedotin exposure varied. With magnetic negative selection, CD4+ T cells were purified from PBMCs that had been thawed. Complete response, partial response or progressive disease was recorded as best response. This specimen comes from a study of PD-1 blockade in classical Hodgkin lymphoma. Study-level background: Patients were infused with nivolumab 3 mg/kg every 2 weeks. General observations from the study: Newly diagnosed patients were reported to start with lower TCR diversity than healthy donors.

The CDR3 loop spans 14 amino acids. Trimming removed 0 bases at V and 0 bases at J, with 5 bases between. Germline V CDR1 and CDR2: KGHSH, LQKENI. Sequencing was performed with immunoSEQ multiplex PCR; in TCRdb, only in-frame clones are kept and a portion is missing. The sample lists 15,000 to 20,000 clones; around four fifths were seen once. The sequence derives from a human donor with classical Hodgkin lymphoma. Sequencing used CD4+ T cells from blood, obtained at baseline. The rearrangement links TRBV18 to TRBJ1-1, with D possibly matching TRBD1 (5 bases). CDR3 sequence (DNA): TGTGCCAGCTCACCACCGGGGGTGAACACTGAAGCTTTCTTT. Its translation is CASSPPGVNTEAFF.